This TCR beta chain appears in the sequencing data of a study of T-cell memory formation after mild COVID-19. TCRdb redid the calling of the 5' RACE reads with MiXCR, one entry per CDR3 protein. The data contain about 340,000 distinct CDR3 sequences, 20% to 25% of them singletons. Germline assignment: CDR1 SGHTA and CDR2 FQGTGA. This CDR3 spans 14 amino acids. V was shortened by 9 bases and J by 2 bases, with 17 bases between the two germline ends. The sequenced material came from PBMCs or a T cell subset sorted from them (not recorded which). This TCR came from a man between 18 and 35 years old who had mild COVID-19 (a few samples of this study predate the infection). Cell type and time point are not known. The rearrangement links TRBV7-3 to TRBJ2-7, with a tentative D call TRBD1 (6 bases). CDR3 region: CASQVQGTPYEQYF. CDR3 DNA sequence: TGTGCCAGTCAAGTACAGGGAACCCCCTACGAGCAGTACTTC.